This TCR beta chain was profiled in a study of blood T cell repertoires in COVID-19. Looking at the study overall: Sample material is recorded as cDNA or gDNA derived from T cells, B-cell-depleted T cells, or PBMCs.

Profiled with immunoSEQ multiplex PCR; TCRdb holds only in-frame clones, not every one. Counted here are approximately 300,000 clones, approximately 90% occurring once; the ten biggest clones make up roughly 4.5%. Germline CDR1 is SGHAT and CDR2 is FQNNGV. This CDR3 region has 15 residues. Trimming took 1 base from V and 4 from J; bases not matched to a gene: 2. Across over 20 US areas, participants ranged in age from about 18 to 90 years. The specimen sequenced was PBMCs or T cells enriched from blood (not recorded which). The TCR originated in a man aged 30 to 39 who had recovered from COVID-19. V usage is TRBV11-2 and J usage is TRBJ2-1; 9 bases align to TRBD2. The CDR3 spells CASSLGLAEYNEQFF. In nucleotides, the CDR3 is TGTGCCAGCAGCTTAGGACTAGCGGAATACAATGAGCAGTTCTTC.